Below, one T cell receptor beta chain is given with its context. Because it lacks the conserved phenylalanine or tryptophan at the end, this CDR3 is likely a read error. The naive CD8 libraries originated from between roughly 19,000 and 1,000,000 sorted cells and drew on 10%, 30% or 50% RNA. The authors sorted naive CD8 T cells as CD8+CD4-CCR7+CD45RA+. This specimen belongs to a study of molecular identifiers for immune sequencing clone quantification. The CDR3 is made up of 13 amino acids. Germline assignment: CDR1 MNHEY and CDR2 SMNVEV (reference sequence). The ends were cut back, 3 bases at V and 1 base at J, with 6 bases in the middle. Previously published methods and listed TCR primers were used for the bulk TCR libraries. TCRdb recomputed calls from the PCR reads with MiXCR, one row per CDR3 protein. The table includes nearly 8,500 distinct CDR3 sequences, around 33% detected once.

What was sequenced was naive CD8+ T cells from blood, with Jurkat cell RNA spiked in. Subset described: FACS-sorted CD8+CD4-CCR7+CD45RA+ naive T cells. The sequence was collected from a human donor in good health. Some libraries in this study had Jurkat cell RNA spiked in. This chain links TRBV27 with TRBJ1-1; D gene unclear. CDR3 DNA sequence: TGTGCCAGCAGTTTCGCGGCGAACACTGAAGCTTTCATT. It codes for CASSFAANTEAFI.